The 27 T cell receptor beta chains presented below share a single source sample, sequenced in a study of T cell responses to AZD1222 COVID-19 vaccine. Sequenced by immunoSEQ multiplex PCR; TCRdb stores in-frame clones only, minus some. The sample has 140,000 to 150,000 clones; under 95% are singletons. The input for sequencing was peripheral blood, taken on day 0 of AZD1222 vaccination. All receptors derive from an adult in good health.

In DNA form, the CDR3 reads TGTGCCAGCAGCCAAGGCCCTCGGATGAAAAAACGTACCTCTGGAAACACCATATATTTT. It codes for CASSQGPRMKKRTSGNTIYF. The gene calls are TRBV3-1 (or the pseudogene TRBV3-2) and TRBJ1-3, with D unclear. CDR3 length equals 20 residues. Per the germline V gene, CDR1 is LGHDT and CDR2 is YNNKEL (reference sequence). Trimming left V 1 base short and J 0 bases short, with 22 bases between.

The rearrangement joins TRBV20-1 to TRBJ2-1; 9 bases map to TRBD1. CDR1 and CDR2 (germline): DFQATT, SNEGSKA (reference sequence). The CDR3 has 15 residues. With V trimmed by 3 bases and J by 7 bases, 10 bases remained unmatched. The chain's CDR3 is CSASDRDRAINEQFF. The DNA for the CDR3 is TGCAGTGCTAGTGACCGGGACAGGGCGATTAATGAGCAGTTCTTC.

V and J are TRBV20-1 and TRBJ1-1; 9 bases align to TRBD1. Unmatched junction bases numbered 11, after V lost 5 bases and J lost 4 bases. The CDR3 covers 15 residues. Germline V CDR1 and CDR2: DFQATT, SNEGSKA (reference sequence). The chain's CDR3 is CSACEPGTGCTEAFF. CDR3 sequence (DNA): TGCAGTGCTTGTGAACCCGGGACAGGGTGCACTGAAGCTTTCTTT.

V usage is TRBV21-1 and J usage is TRBJ2-7; no DNA check was done on the table's D call, TRBD1. TRBV21-1 is a pseudogene segment. CDR3 length: 17 residues. CDR3 DNA: TGTGCCAGCAGCAAAACGCGGGCGGCAGGGGGCGGGTACGAGCAGTACTTC. As protein: CASSKTRAAGGGYEQYF.

The V call is TRBV6-1, the J call TRBJ2-6; D is perhaps TRBD1 (6 bases). The CDR3 is made up of 15 amino acids. V dropped 2 bases and J dropped 4 bases, with 9 bases sitting between them. Per germline, CDR1 MNHNS and CDR2 SASEGT. The CDR3 nucleotides are TGTGCCAGCAGTGAATTGGGGGCGGGGGCCAACGTCCTGACTTTC. Translating it yields CASSELGAGANVLTF.

The gene calls are TRBV4-2 and TRBJ1-2; 8 bases are shared with TRBD1. CDR3 length: 15 residues. V lost 0 bases, J lost 6 bases, and 6 bases stayed unmatched. Germline V gene sequence: CDR1 LGHNA, CDR2 YNFKEQ. The CDR3 reads CASSQDPAGGNGYTF. CDR3 DNA sequence: TGTGCCAGCAGCCAAGATCCAGCAGGGGGCAATGGCTACACCTTC.

This clone has only one observation. J is TRBJ2-1 and V is TRBV5-4; D might be TRBD2 (6 bases). Germline V CDR1 and CDR2: SGHNT, YYREEE (reference sequence). This CDR3 is 13 amino acids long. V was pared by 0 bases and J by 9 bases, with 10 bases between. CDR3 DNA sequence: TGTGCCAGCAGCTTGGGGGACTCTGGTGAGCAGTTCTTC. This encodes CASSLGDSGEQFF.

The J gene is TRBJ2-1, the V gene TRBV23-1; 8 positions agree with TRBD2. TRBV23-1 is reported as an ORF; its role is uncertain. The CDR3 consists of 16 residues. Germline trimming cut 3 bases from V and 7 bases from J; bases unmatched to any gene: 11. The CDR3 sequence is CASSHPREGGGNEQFF. The CDR3, as DNA: TGCGCCAGCAGTCATCCCCGGGAGGGAGGAGGGAATGAGCAGTTCTTC.

The chain recombines TRBV29-1 with TRBJ2-7, with D perhaps assigned TRBD1 or TRBD2 (5 bases each). Germline CDR1 reads SQVTM; CDR2 reads ANQGSEA. With 3 bases removed from V and 2 bases from J, the gap between germline ends came to 11 bases. There are 13 residues in the CDR3. Here the CDR3 reads CSVEGQGPYEQYF. The CDR3 DNA is TGCAGCGTTGAGGGCCAGGGACCCTACGAGCAGTACTTC.

The chain links TRBV20-1 to TRBJ2-3; no reliable D call. Germline V CDR1 and CDR2: DFQATT, SNEGSKA (reference sequence). The CDR3 length is 11 residues. Trimming stripped 7 bases from V and 7 bases from J, with 12 bases between. CDR3 protein: CSGVLDHTQYF. The CDR3 DNA reads as TGCAGTGGGGTACTCGACCATACGCAGTATTTT.

The chain combines TRBV7-2 with TRBJ2-1; 9 nucleotides agree with TRBD2. Trimming took 5 bases from V and 9 from J; bases not matched to a gene: 11. Germline CDR1 and CDR2: SGHTA and FQGNSA. There are 15 residues in the CDR3. DNA for the CDR3: TGTGCCAGCAGCGTTAGCGGGGGCCCCTCCAGTGAGCAGTTCTTC. Protein product: CASSVSGGPSSEQFF.

The chain uses TRBV13 and TRBJ2-1; possible D gene TRBD2, 6 bases. Germline V gene data show CDR1 as PRHDT and CDR2 as FYEKMQ (reference sequence). Between the trimmed V and J ends, which lost 4 bases and 3 bases, there was a span of 13 bases. The CDR3 contains 15 residues. CDR3 DNA: TGTGCCAGCAGCTCCCTGGCGGGGTACTACAATGAGCAGTTCTTC. Its protein product is CASSSLAGYYNEQFF. The whole variable domain, filled in from reference TRBV13 and TRBJ2-1, reads AAGVIQSPRHLIKEKRETATLKCYPIPRHDTVYWYQQGPGQDPQFLISFYEKMQSDKGSIPDRFSAQQFSDYHSELNMSSLELGDSALYFCASSSLAGYYNEQFFGPGTRLTVL.

The table lists this clone with a count of one. This chain links TRBV4-1 with TRBJ2-5; 11 nucleotides line up with TRBD2. The J segment lost 6 bases and the V segment lost 0 bases, leaving 6 bases of the junction unmatched. The CDR3 extends over 16 amino acids. In germline, CDR1 is MGHRA, CDR2 YSYEKL. The CDR3 nucleotides read TGCGCCAGCAGCCAAGATAGGACTAGCGGGTGGCAGACCCAGTACTTC. The encoded protein is CASSQDRTSGWQTQYF.

V gene TRBV6-6 combines with J gene TRBJ2-7, with 8 nucleotides matching TRBD2. CDR1 is MNHNY and CDR2 is SVGAGI in the germline V gene (reference sequence). The CDR3 runs 13 residues. Trimming removed 7 bases from V and 6 bases from J; junction bases left unmatched: 8. CDR3 bases: TGTGCCAGCAAAATACCGGGGGGGACCGAGCAGTACTTC. Translated, it gives CASKIPGGTEQYF.

The J gene is TRBJ1-1, the V gene TRBV7-9; no reliable D call. The CDR3 has 16 amino acids. Trimming removed 5 bases at V and 4 bases at J, with 20 bases between. Per germline, CDR1 SEHNR and CDR2 FQNEAQ (reference sequence). CDR3 residues: CASSLRRGLRSTEAFF. Written as DNA, the CDR3 is TGTGCCAGCAGCCTCAGGCGGGGTCTCCGGAGCACTGAAGCTTTCTTT.

The chain joins TRBV3-1 (or the pseudogene TRBV3-2) to TRBJ2-3; 8 bases are shared with TRBD1. V shed 2 bases and J 3 bases; nucleotides not matched to a gene: 13. The germline gives CDR1 LGHDT, CDR2 YNNKEL (reference sequence). This CDR3 is built from 18 residues. For the CDR3, the DNA is TGTGCCAGCAGCCAATTGAGTATTGGGACAGGCAAAACAGATACGCAGTATTTT. Encoded protein: CASSQLSIGTGKTDTQYF.

The V and J genes are TRBV19 and TRBJ1-2; D is undetermined. Trimming took 0 bases from V and 8 from J, leaving 7 bases between them. CDR3 length: 12 residues. The germline V gene encodes CDR1 LNHDA and CDR2 SQIVND (reference sequence). The CDR3 DNA reads as TGTGCCAGTAGTATAGAAAAAATGGGCTACACCTTC. Translated: CASSIEKMGYTF.

This clone was counted once. The rearrangement uses TRBV7-2 and TRBJ1-5, with 9 bases aligning to TRBD1. This CDR3 has 15 residues. Germline CDR1 SGHTA, CDR2 FQGNSA. The ends lost 4 bases at V and 6 bases at J; junction bases unmatched: 7. CDR3 coding DNA: TGTGCCAGCAGCTCCGGGACAGGGTTGATTCAGCCCCAGCATTTT. Its translation: CASSSGTGLIQPQHF.

The chain recombines TRBV19 with TRBJ1-1; D is unclear. Germline V gives CDR1 LNHDA, CDR2 SQIVND (reference sequence). The V and J ends lost 7 bases and 3 bases respectively, with 12 bases between them. This CDR3 has 13 amino acids. In DNA form, the CDR3 reads TGTGCCAGTACCGAGATGCCCTACACTGAAGCTTTCTTT. Residues: CASTEMPYTEAFF.

The chain combines TRBV6-2 or TRBV6-3 with TRBJ1-2; D is unresolved. The germline gives CDR1 MNHEY, CDR2 SVGEGT. The CDR3 has 14 residues. The V gene lost 2 bases and the J gene lost 9 bases, with 16 bases spanning the gap. The CDR3 bases are TGTGCCAGCAGTTACACGTTCCTCGTAGACAGCTACACCTTC. This codes for CASSYTFLVDSYTF.

This clone was picked up one time. V and J are TRBV11-1 and TRBJ2-1; no clear D. Trimming removed 1 base at V and 8 bases at J, with 6 bases between. The CDR3 runs to 12 residues. Looked up from germline, CDR1 is SGHAT and CDR2 is FQDESV (reference sequence). CDR3 amino acids: CASSLVADEQFF. The DNA for the CDR3 is TGTGCCAGCAGCTTAGTTGCGGATGAGCAGTTCTTC.

The chain is built from TRBV6-2 or TRBV6-3 and TRBJ2-7; 10 bases are a match to TRBD1. The J segment lost 4 bases and the V segment lost 4 bases, leaving 7 bases of the junction unmatched. CDR1 is MNHEY and CDR2 is SVGEGT in the germline V gene. The CDR3 loop spans 15 amino acids. The CDR3 DNA is TGTGCCAGCAGTTTATCCGGGACAGGGGAATACGAGCAGTACTTC. It codes for CASSLSGTGEYEQYF.

The chain combines TRBV7-9 with TRBJ1-1, with D uncertain. The germline V gene encodes CDR1 SEHNR and CDR2 FQNEAQ (reference sequence). The CDR3 contains 12 residues. Trimming took off 4 bases at V and 6 bases at J, with 9 bases between the two ends. The chain's CDR3 is CASSSGRPEAFF. The CDR3 DNA is TGTGCCAGCAGCTCCGGAAGGCCTGAAGCTTTCTTT.

V usage is TRBV15 and J usage is TRBJ2-7; 8 bases match TRBD2. The CDR3 is 13 residues long. Losses at the gene ends were 2 bases for V and 6 bases for J; bases not matched to a gene: 3. CDR1 and CDR2 (germline): LNHNV, YYDKDF (reference sequence). CDR3 nucleotides: TGTGCCACCAGCAGAAGCGGGAGCCCCGAGCAGTACTTC. Protein product: CATSRSGSPEQYF.

The V gene is TRBV5-1, the J gene TRBJ1-2; D ambiguous. Trimming stripped 4 bases from V and 6 bases from J, with 19 bases between. The CDR3 sequence is 15 residues long. Germline CDR1 SGHRS, CDR2 YFSETQ. DNA of the CDR3: TGCGCCAGCAGCGTGGACGGCGGGTTTTTTAATGGCTACACCTTC. Translated, it gives CASSVDGGFFNGYTF.

V usage is TRBV29-1 and J usage is TRBJ2-1; no definite D call. The CDR3 totals 12 residues. Trimming left V 4 bases short and J 8 bases short, with 12 bases between. Germline CDR1 SQVTM, CDR2 ANQGSEA. As DNA, the CDR3 is TGCAGCGTTGTGTCCCCCGGGTATGAGCAGTTCTTC. Translation: CSVVSPGYEQFF.

The chain couples TRBV29-1 to TRBJ1-4; a weak D match, TRBD1 (5 bases). The CDR3 covers 14 residues. V dropped 3 bases and J dropped 4 bases, with 12 bases sitting between them. CDR1 SQVTM and CDR2 ANQGSEA come from the germline V gene. The chain's CDR3 is CSVEVTGGNEKLFF. The CDR3 nucleotides are TGCAGCGTTGAGGTTACAGGAGGTAATGAAAAACTGTTTTTT.